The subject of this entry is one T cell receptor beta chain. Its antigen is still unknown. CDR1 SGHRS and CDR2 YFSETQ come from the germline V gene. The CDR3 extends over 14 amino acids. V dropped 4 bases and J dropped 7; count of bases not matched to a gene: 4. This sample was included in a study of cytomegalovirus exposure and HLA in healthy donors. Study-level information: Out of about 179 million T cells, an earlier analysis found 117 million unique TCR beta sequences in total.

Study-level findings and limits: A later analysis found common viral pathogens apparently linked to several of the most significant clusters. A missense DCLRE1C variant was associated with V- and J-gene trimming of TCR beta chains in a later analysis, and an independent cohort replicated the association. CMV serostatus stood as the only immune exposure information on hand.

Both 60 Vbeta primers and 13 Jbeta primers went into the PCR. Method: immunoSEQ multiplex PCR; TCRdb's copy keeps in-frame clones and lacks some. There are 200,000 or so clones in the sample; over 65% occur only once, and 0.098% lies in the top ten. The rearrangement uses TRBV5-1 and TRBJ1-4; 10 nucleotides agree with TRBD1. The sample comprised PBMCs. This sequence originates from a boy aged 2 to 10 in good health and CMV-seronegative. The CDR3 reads CASSLRDRGEKLFF. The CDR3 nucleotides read TGCGCCAGCAGCCTCCGGGACAGGGGTGAAAAACTGTTTTTT.